These T cell receptor beta chains were read from a single sample in a study of early T cells in non-severe SARS-CoV-2 infection. From the 5' RACE reads, TCRdb called clonotypes with MiXCR, one entry per CDR3 protein. The sample consists of about 64,000 distinct CDR3 sequences, over 10% of them appearing once. The sequencing used whole blood, collected at baseline. The receptor source for this set is an adult who was a healthcare worker with PCR-confirmed SARS-CoV-2 infection or an uninfected control (not recorded which). The CDR3 runs from the conserved cysteine through the conserved F or W. A D gene is named only where the DNA matches it firmly. Clone size is stated in some rows and not others, as once, few, many or a class when expanded.

TRBJ1-5	-	many	TRBV18	CASSPGFGEGQPQHF	TGTGCCAGCTCACCAGGGTTCGGGGAGGGACAGCCCCAGCATTTT
TRBJ2-1	-	few	TRBV5-1	CASSSVIAANEQFF	TGCGCCAGCAGCTCCGTGATAGCGGCCAATGAGCAGTTCTTC
TRBJ2-3	-	few	TRBV28	CASSFPVQAAATDTQYF	TGTGCCAGCAGTTTTCCAGTACAAGCAGCAGCGACAGATACGCAGTATTTT
TRBJ1-2	TRBD1	-	TRBV12-3/TRBV12-4	CASSLGDRVSYGYTF	TGTGCCAGCAGTTTAGGCGACAGGGTCAGCTATGGCTACACCTTC
TRBJ2-7	-	-	TRBV20-1	CSASTGTGMNEQYF	TGCAGTGCGAGCACAGGGACCGGGATGAATGAGCAGTACTTC
TRBJ1-2	TRBD1	-	TRBV6-5	CASGTAYGYTF	TGTGCCAGCGGGACAGCCTATGGCTACACCTTC
TRBJ1-2	TRBD1	few	TRBV20-1	CTADRGVYGYTF	TGCACCGCCGACAGGGGAGTCTATGGCTACACCTTC
TRBJ2-7	-	once	TRBV7-9	CASSLAGADYEQYF	TGTGCCAGCAGCTTAGCTGGGGCAGACTACGAGCAGTACTTC
TRBJ1-6	-	-	TRBV28	CASSPGPLNSPLHF	TGTGCCAGCAGCCCGGGCCCCCTTAATTCACCCCTCCACTTT
TRBJ2-3	-	-	TRBV20-1	CSARAGGTDTQYF	TGCAGTGCTAGAGCGGGAGGCACAGATACGCAGTATTTT
TRBJ2-2	-	few	TRBV20-1	CSASSLANTGELFF	TGCAGTGCTAGTAGCCTCGCGAACACCGGGGAGCTGTTTTTT
TRBJ1-5	TRBD1	-	TRBV18	CASSQGDQPQHF	TGTGCCAGCTCCCAGGGGGATCAGCCCCAGCATTTT
TRBJ2-7	-	many	TRBV7-8	CASSLVGETWLEQYF	TGTGCCAGCAGCTTAGTGGGGGAAACATGGTTGGAGCAGTACTTC
TRBJ1-4	-	-	TRBV28	CASGTPADEKLFF	TGTGCCAGCGGGACGCCGGCTGATGAAAAACTGTTTTTT
TRBJ2-7	-	few	TRBV28	CASSWDYEQYF	TGTGCCAGCAGTTGGGATTACGAGCAGTACTTC
TRBJ1-2	TRBD1	-	TRBV5-1	CASSLTTGDYGYTF	TGCGCCAGCAGCCTAACCACAGGGGACTATGGCTACACCTTC
TRBJ1-1	-	-	TRBV27	CASSSFGQPTEAFF	TGTGCCAGCAGTTCCTTCGGACAGCCCACTGAAGCTTTCTTT
TRBJ2-7	TRBD2	many	TRBV12-3/TRBV12-4	CASRRGLAGGVEQYF	TGTGCCAGCAGGCGCGGACTAGCGGGAGGTGTCGAGCAGTACTTC
TRBJ2-7	TRBD2	-	TRBV18	CASSPLGSGTEQYF	TGTGCCAGCTCACCCCTCGGTAGCGGGACCGAGCAGTACTTC
TRBJ2-2	-	few	TRBV28	CASSLFSGTNTGELFF	TGTGCCAGCAGTTTATTCTCCGGGACGAACACCGGGGAGCTGTTTTTT
TRBJ2-3	-	many	TRBV24-1	CATSEPTDTDTQYF	TGTGCCACCAGTGAGCCGACAGACACAGATACGCAGTATTTT
TRBJ2-1	TRBD2	-	TRBV2	CASSHSGRPPYNEQFF	TGTGCCAGCAGTCATAGCGGGAGACCTCCGTACAATGAGCAGTTCTTC
TRBJ2-2	-	-	TRBV5-1	CASRVGLLNTGELFF	TGCGCCAGCCGAGTTGGACTCCTGAACACCGGGGAGCTGTTTTTT
TRBJ1-4	TRBD1	-	TRBV5-1	CASSLGPGQAGGEKLFF	TGCGCCAGCAGCTTGGGTCCCGGACAGGCCGGGGGCGAAAAACTGTTTTTT
TRBJ1-2	-	-	TRBV12-3/TRBV12-4	CASSFGGLGYTF	TGTGCCAGCAGTTTCGGGGGATTGGGCTACACCTTC